This TCR beta chain was sequenced during a study of T cell clonotyping in hematopoietic cell transplantation. Overall study: Recipients' pretransplant samples followed cytoreduction. General study points: After transplant, recipient diversity fell while pathologically expanded clonotypes grew through day 180. Cells were unsorted, so CD4 and CD8 contributions were not separated.

The CDR3 runs to 13 residues. The ends lost 5 bases at V and 6 bases at J; junction bases unmatched: 5. From germline, CDR1 is MDHEN and CDR2 SYDVKM. The data were produced by immunoSEQ multiplex PCR, yet TCRdb's version contains in-frame clones alone and is incomplete. The data contain approximately 50,000 clones, around 86% of them seen just once; the ten biggest clones take up 5.9%. The sample's time point: recipient sample about 28 days before transplant, after cytoreduction. Regarding this clone: Its antigen is not known.

This sequence was found in a man aged 55 to 69 with biphenotypic leukemia. Some clones in this sample may be carry-over from other donors' samples. The sequences come from peripheral blood mononuclear cells, collected before stem cell transplant. J is TRBJ1-1 and V is TRBV28, with 8 bases that match TRBD1. This CDR3 reads CASSPDRAPEAFF. CDR3 bases: TGTGCCAGCAGTCCGGACAGGGCGCCTGAAGCTTTCTTT. Drawing the rest from reference TRBV28 and TRBJ1-1, the complete variable domain is DVKVTQSSRYLVKRTGEKVFLECVQDMDHENMFWYRQDPGLGLRLIYFSYDVKMKEKGDIPEGYSVSREKKERFSLILESASTNQTSMYLCASSPDRAPEAFFGQGTRLTVV.